The 26 T cell receptor beta chains below all came from one sample that was sequenced in a study of radiotherapy plus CTLA-4 blockade in lung cancer. TCRdb's table, derived via immunoSEQ multiplex PCR, lists solely in-frame clones and lacks some. The data contain 70,000 to 85,000 clones, over 65% of them singletons. The starting material was peripheral blood, obtained from a patient treated with radiotherapy plus ipilimumab. These receptors all come from a human donor with non-small cell lung cancer whose response to radiotherapy plus ipilimumab could not be evaluated.

The chain is built from TRBV6-1 and TRBJ2-7; TRBD2 aligns across 7 bases. The CDR3 extends over 13 amino acids. V trimming: 8 bases; J trimming: 3 bases; junction bases outside the gene matches: 7. CDR1 MNHNS and CDR2 SASEGT come from the germline V gene. In DNA form, the CDR3 reads TGTGCCAGCGAGTCTAGCGGAAGCTACGAGCAGTACTTC. Translating it yields CASESSGSYEQYF.

The chain joins TRBV5-6 to TRBJ1-4, with D tentatively TRBD1 (6 bases). Germline V gene lookup returns CDR1 SGHDT and CDR2 YYEEEE. The V end was cut by 4 bases, the J end by 0 bases, with 19 bases between. The CDR3 runs to 18 residues. The CDR3 loop reads CASSPERDTDATNEKLFF. CDR3 bases: TGTGCCAGCAGCCCGGAGCGGGACACCGATGCAACTAATGAAAAACTGTTTTTT.

The DNA for the CDR3 is TGTGCCAGCACCCGGACAGGGGGTTCCTACGAGCAGTACTTC. Its translation is CASTRTGGSYEQYF. This chain links TRBV11-1 with TRBJ2-7, with 10 bases fitting TRBD1. The CDR3 sequence is 14 residues long. The V gene end was trimmed by 7 bases and the J gene end by 1 base; junction bases not matched to a gene: 4. CDR1 SGHAT and CDR2 FQDESV come from the germline V gene (reference sequence).

This clone was picked up a small number of times. V is TRBV7-2 and J is TRBJ1-2, with 9 bases lining up with TRBD1. CDR1 is SGHTA and CDR2 is FQGNSA in the germline V gene. CDR3 length: 15 amino acids. The J segment lost 8 bases and the V segment lost 5 bases, leaving 12 bases of the junction unmatched. The CDR3 spells CASSPQGAPVEGYTF. The CDR3 DNA follows: TGTGCCAGCAGCCCACAGGGGGCGCCGGTTGAAGGCTACACCTTC.

This chain joins TRBV30 and TRBJ2-4, with D possibly matching TRBD2 (6 bases). Germline CDR1 is GTSNPN and CDR2 is SVGIG (reference sequence). Trimming stripped 4 bases from V and 13 bases from J, with 17 bases between. The length of the CDR3 is 12 residues. The CDR3 DNA follows: TGTGCCTGGACTAGCGACGGGTTTGGCCAGTACTTC. Protein product: CAWTSDGFGQYF.

This clone came up a few times. The gene calls are TRBV2 and TRBJ2-3, with D uncertain. In germline, CDR1 is SNHLY, CDR2 FYNNEI. CDR3 length: 12 amino acids. The germline V and J ends were trimmed by 2 bases and 4 bases, with 4 bases remaining between them. CDR3 sequence: CASSEQADTQYF. The CDR3 region has the DNA TGTGCCAGCAGTGAACAGGCAGATACGCAGTATTTT.

The chain carries TRBV28 and TRBJ2-1; D is ambiguous. The V gene lost 8 bases and the J gene lost 8 bases, with 19 bases spanning the gap. Germline V CDR1 and CDR2: MDHEN, SYDVKM. The CDR3 is 14 amino acids. DNA of the CDR3: TGTGCCAGCGAATCGGCGGTATCTATATATGAGCAGTTCTTC. Translating it yields CASESAVSIYEQFF.

The V gene is TRBV2, the J gene TRBJ1-5, with D maybe TRBD1 (6 bases). CDR1 and CDR2 from the germline V gene are SNHLY and FYNNEI. Trimming pared 6 bases from V and 7 bases from J, leaving 19 bases between. This CDR3 is 15 amino acids long. In DNA, the CDR3 is TGTGCCAGCAGGGATTATACAGGGCTAGGACAGCCCCAGCATTTT. Translation: CASRDYTGLGQPQHF.

V usage is TRBV5-4 and J usage is TRBJ2-5, with 8 bases matching TRBD2. The CDR3 covers 16 residues. Trimming at V came to 4 bases and at J to 4 bases, leaving 12 bases not matched to a gene. Germline V gives CDR1 SGHNT, CDR2 YYREEE (reference sequence). The CDR3 nucleotides read TGTGCCAGCAGCCTCGGGGCCGGGGGGGGGCGAGAGACCCAGTACTTC. This translates into CASSLGAGGGRETQYF.

The V call is TRBV27, the J call TRBJ2-7; a possible D gene is TRBD1 (5 bases). CDR1 and CDR2 (germline): MNHEY, SMNVEV (reference sequence). The V gene lost 3 bases and the J gene lost 0 bases, with 6 bases spanning the gap. The CDR3 extends over 13 amino acids. CDR3 DNA sequence: TGTGCCAGCAGTTTGGGGCACTCCTACGAGCAGTACTTC. Protein sequence: CASSLGHSYEQYF.

This chain connects TRBV4-1 to TRBJ2-1; TRBD2 might be the D (5 bases). Germline CDR1 MGHRA, CDR2 YSYEKL. The CDR3 has 13 amino acids. Trimming stripped 4 bases from V and 5 bases from J, with 9 bases between. Here the CDR3 reads CASSLDYHNEQFF. CDR3 nucleotides: TGCGCCAGCAGCCTCGACTATCACAATGAGCAGTTCTTC.

V gene TRBV5-1 combines with J gene TRBJ2-7; the D gene is possibly TRBD2 (5 bases). The V end was cut by 4 bases, the J end by 2 bases, with 16 bases between. Germline V gives CDR1 SGHRS, CDR2 YFSETQ. The CDR3 contains 15 residues. The CDR3 region is CASSPASSTAYEQYF. The CDR3 DNA sequence: TGCGCCAGCAGCCCGGCTAGCTCCACGGCCTACGAGCAGTACTTC.

The CDR3 reads CASRPTLADSYNEQFF. The DNA for the CDR3 is TGCGCCAGCAGACCTACTTTAGCGGACTCCTACAATGAGCAGTTCTTC. The chain combines TRBV5-1 with TRBJ2-1; D possibly corresponds to TRBD2 (6 bases). Deletions cut 5 bases from V and 0 bases from J, with 15 bases between. Germline V lookup: CDR1 SGHRS, CDR2 YFSETQ. The CDR3 is 16 amino acids. The full variable domain, completed using reference TRBV5-1 and TRBJ2-1, is KAGVTQTPRYLIKTRGQQVTLSCSPISGHRSVSWYQQTPGQGLQFLFEYFSETQRNKGNFPGRFSGRQFSNSRSEMNVSTLELGDSALYLCASRPTLADSYNEQFFGPGTRLTVL.

This clone was counted a few times. The V and J genes are TRBV11-2 and TRBJ1-1; 8 nucleotides line up with TRBD1. This CDR3 is built from 14 residues. Germline V lookup: CDR1 SGHAT, CDR2 FQNNGV. Losses at the gene ends were 6 bases for V and 4 bases for J; bases not matched to a gene: 7. The DNA for the CDR3 is TGTGCCAGCAGGGAACAGGGGGGGAGCACTGAAGCTTTCTTT. Translated, it gives CASREQGGSTEAFF. The whole variable domain, filled in from reference TRBV11-2 and TRBJ1-1, reads EAGVAQSPRYKIIEKRQSVAFWCNPISGHATLYWYQQILGQGPKLLIQFQNNGVVDDSQLPKDRFSAERLKGVDSTLKIQPAKLEDSAVYLCASREQGGSTEAFFGQGTRLTVV.

The chain employs TRBV5-1 and TRBJ2-6, with D unresolved. The CDR3 is 16 residues long. CDR1 and CDR2 from the germline V gene are SGHRS and YFSETQ. The V end lost 2 bases, the J end lost 0 bases, and 9 bases lay between the germline ends. CDR3 region: CASSFDTHSGANVLTF. For the CDR3, the DNA is TGCGCCAGCAGCTTTGACACCCACTCTGGGGCCAACGTCCTGACTTTC.

This clone appeared once. The V gene is TRBV30, the J gene TRBJ1-4; 7 positions match TRBD1. The CDR3 contains 18 residues. Losses at the gene ends were 0 bases for V and 4 bases for J; bases not matched to a gene: 14. Germline V gene data show CDR1 as GTSNPN and CDR2 as SVGIG (reference sequence). CDR3 region: CAWSVLGTGTAYNEKLFF. CDR3 nucleotides: TGTGCCTGGAGTGTACTAGGGACCGGGACAGCTTATAATGAAAAACTGTTTTTT.

In this sample, this clone turned up a few times. The V call is TRBV5-1, the J call TRBJ2-5; 8 bases agree with TRBD2. Per the germline V gene, CDR1 is SGHRS and CDR2 is YFSETQ. Trimming at V came to 4 bases and at J to 5 bases, leaving 7 bases not matched to a gene. CDR3 length: 14 amino acids. The CDR3 nucleotides are TGCGCCAGCAGCGTGGGACTAGTTGGGGAGACCCAGTACTTC. Its translation is CASSVGLVGETQYF.

This chain joins TRBV5-1 and TRBJ2-5, with D maybe TRBD2 (7 bases). V lost 7 bases and J lost 4, with 20 bases in between. This CDR3 spans 15 amino acids. Germline V gene lookup returns CDR1 SGHRS and CDR2 YFSETQ. Here the CDR3 DNA reads TGCGCCAGCGCCTTGGGGGGGCTAGGTGGAGAGACCCAGTACTTC. Protein sequence: CASALGGLGGETQYF.

The V and J genes are TRBV6-5 and TRBJ1-3; D might be TRBD1 (5 bases). Germline V gene sequence: CDR1 MNHEY, CDR2 SVGAGI. The V end was cut by 2 bases, the J end by 6 bases, with 11 bases between. There are 14 residues in the CDR3. CDR3 protein: CASSYRGPENTIYF. In DNA form, the CDR3 reads TGTGCCAGCAGTTACAGGGGTCCGGAAAACACCATATATTTT.

The V gene is TRBV10-3, the J gene TRBJ1-2, with a possible D match to TRBD1 (5 bases). The CDR3 is 18 residues long. Per the germline V gene, CDR1 is ENHRY and CDR2 is SYGVKD. V was trimmed by 0 bases and J by 8 bases, leaving 25 bases between them. The CDR3 spells CAISESSGVGFVRGGYTF. The CDR3 region has the DNA TGTGCCATCAGTGAGTCCTCCGGGGTTGGGTTCGTTCGGGGGGGCTACACCTTC.

This clone has a handful of counts. J is TRBJ2-3 and V is TRBV5-1; D unresolved. Trimming shortened V by 2 bases and J by 2 bases, and 9 bases separated the two germline ends. CDR1 and CDR2 (germline): SGHRS, YFSETQ. This CDR3 contains 14 residues. The CDR3 DNA is TGCGCCAGCAGCTTCCCGACATCCACAGATACGCAGTATTTT. Translation gives CASSFPTSTDTQYF.

The chain employs TRBV5-4 and TRBJ2-7; 9 nucleotides align to TRBD2. After removal of 3 bases from V and 4 bases from J, the junction contained 5 bases not matched to a gene. The CDR3 has 14 amino acids. The germline V gene has CDR1 SGHNT and CDR2 YYREEE (reference sequence). The CDR3 nucleotides read TGTGCCAGCAGCTCACCAGCGGGGGGTTACGAGCAGTACTTC. It yields the protein CASSSPAGGYEQYF.

The V and J genes are TRBV7-9 and TRBJ2-2; D is possibly TRBD2 (5 bases). The CDR3 has 16 amino acids. Germline CDR1 and CDR2: SEHNR and FQNEAQ (reference sequence). With 4 bases removed from V and 3 bases from J, the gap between germline ends came to 15 bases. The CDR3 region is CASSSLIRLYTGELFF. As DNA, the CDR3 is TGTGCCAGCAGCTCACTGATTAGACTATACACCGGGGAGCTGTTTTTT.

The chain couples TRBV19 to TRBJ1-1; TRBD1 matches at 9 bases. CDR1 LNHDA and CDR2 SQIVND come from the germline V gene (reference sequence). Losses at the gene ends were 4 bases for V and 5 bases for J; bases not matched to a gene: 5. This CDR3 has 14 amino acids. The CDR3 here is CASSKKGQGTEAFF. The CDR3 DNA is TGTGCCAGTAGTAAAAAGGGACAGGGAACTGAAGCTTTCTTT.

J is TRBJ2-7 and V is TRBV16; 8 nucleotides match TRBD1. V lost 0 bases to trimming and J lost 7 bases; unmatched junction nucleotides: 14. This CDR3 is built from 17 residues. Germline assignment: CDR1 KGHSY and CDR2 FQNENV. The CDR3 region is CASSQSRTGIGAGEQYF. The CDR3 DNA sequence: TGTGCCAGCAGCCAATCAAGGACAGGGATTGGGGCGGGGGAGCAGTACTTC.

This clone was counted a single time. The chain uses TRBV5-1 and TRBJ1-2; TRBD1 might be the D (5 bases). V was shortened by 4 bases and J by 4 bases, with 17 bases between the two germline ends. This CDR3 comprises 15 residues. Germline V lookup: CDR1 SGHRS, CDR2 YFSETQ. The chain's CDR3 is CASSPETGTAYGYTF. DNA for the CDR3: TGCGCCAGCAGCCCGGAGACTGGGACTGCCTATGGCTACACCTTC. Looking up the rest from reference TRBV5-1 and TRBJ1-2 gives the full variable domain: KAGVTQTPRYLIKTRGQQVTLSCSPISGHRSVSWYQQTPGQGLQFLFEYFSETQRNKGNFPGRFSGRQFSNSRSEMNVSTLELGDSALYLCASSPETGTAYGYTFGSGTRLTVV.